The 25 T cell receptor beta chains below were found in one sample sequenced in a study of regulatory T cells in long-lasting Graves disease. Time point: persistent/refractory GD, antithyroid drugs over 5 years with positive TRAb. Construction of the TCR library relied on RNA isolated from PBMCs. To make TCR beta libraries, researchers used iRepertoire HTBI primers and Arm-PCR of CDR3 regions. TCRdb re-derived calls from the multiplex PCR reads in MiXCR, one entry per CDR3 protein. The sample shows about 470,000 distinct CDR3 sequences, 20% to 25% of them seen only once. The sequencing here drew on peripheral blood mononuclear cells (PBMCs), taken when the disease was refractory, from a patient treated with antithyroid drugs. The source is a female donor with Graves disease.

This clonotype appeared a few times. Just one base apart from a much larger clone, this may be a read error. J is TRBJ1-2 and V is TRBV28, with TRBD1 matching over 8 bases. Trimming at V came to 2 bases and at J to 2 bases, leaving 7 bases not matched to a gene. CDR1 MDHEN and CDR2 SYDVKM come from the germline V gene. The CDR3 covers 16 residues. The CDR3: CASSLAGQGVNYGYTF. Here the CDR3 DNA reads TGTGCCAGCAGTTTAGCCGGACAGGGTGTGAACTATGGCTACACCTTC.

This clonotype was seen more than once but under ten times. This chain uses TRBV20-1 with TRBJ2-5; D might be TRBD2 (5 bases). Trimming cost V 2 bases and J 8 bases, with 12 bases left between them. The CDR3 spans 12 residues. CDR1 is DFQATT and CDR2 is SNEGSKA in the germline V gene (reference sequence). The CDR3 sequence: CSARTPRDTQYF. CDR3 sequence (DNA): TGCAGTGCTAGAACACCTCGGGATACCCAGTACTTC.

This clonotype was observed a handful of times. This chain connects TRBV19 to TRBJ2-5, with D unresolved. This CDR3 is built from 14 residues. Trimming took off 3 bases at V and 2 bases at J, with 10 bases between the two ends. Germline loops: CDR1 LNHDA, CDR2 SQIVND (reference sequence). The CDR3 here is CASSMLTSQETQYF. The CDR3 bases are TGTGCCAGTAGTATGCTTACATCACAAGAGACCCAGTACTTC. The full variable domain, its missing parts supplied by reference TRBV19 and TRBJ2-5, is DGGITQSPKYLFRKEGQNVTLSCEQNLNHDAMYWYRQDPGQGLRLIYYSQIVNDFQKGDIAEGYSVSREKKESFPLTVTSAQKNPTAFYLCASSMLTSQETQYFGPGTRLLVL.

Many counts were recorded for this clonotype. The gene calls are TRBV12-3 or TRBV12-4 and TRBJ1-5; D uncertain. V gave up 6 bases and J gave up 4 bases, with 13 bases separating them. This CDR3 spans 14 amino acids. The CDR3 region is CASRPHPGNQPQHF. The CDR3 nucleotides are TGTGCCAGCAGACCCCATCCGGGGAATCAGCCCCAGCATTTT.

V gene TRBV6-2 or TRBV6-3 combines with J gene TRBJ1-1; the D gene is possibly TRBD1 (5 bases). The germline CDR1 and CDR2 sequences are MNHEY and SVGEGT. The CDR3 loop spans 14 amino acids. Trimming stripped 4 bases from V and 11 bases from J, with 20 bases between. The CDR3, as DNA: TGTGCCAGCAGTTCCGGCCGTAGCCCCCGGGGGGCTTTCTTT. Encoded protein: CASSSGRSPRGAFF.

This clonotype was seen repeatedly, ten times or more. The gene calls are TRBV12-3 or TRBV12-4 and TRBJ1-5, with TRBD1 matching over 8 bases. This CDR3 is built from 14 residues. J lost 4 bases, V lost 7 bases, and 6 bases had no gene match. The CDR3 loop is CASTQGAGNQPQHF. The DNA of the CDR3 is TGTGCCAGCACCCAGGGGGCAGGTAATCAGCCCCAGCATTTT.

The chain has TRBV5-1 and TRBJ2-2, with D possibly matching TRBD2 (6 bases). Germline V gene data show CDR1 as SGHRS and CDR2 as YFSETQ. The CDR3 consists of 14 residues. V was trimmed by 2 bases and J by 5 bases, leaving 10 bases between them. In nucleotides, the CDR3 is TGCGCCAGCAGCTTAATGGAGGGGACCGGGGAGCTGTTTTTT. It specifies CASSLMEGTGELFF.

On this clonotype itself: Without the conserved terminal phenylalanine or tryptophan, this CDR3 likely stems from a read error. The V gene is TRBV24-1, the J gene TRBJ1-1, with 9 bases identical to TRBD1. The CDR3 extends over 15 amino acids. Germline V lookup: CDR1 KGHDR, CDR2 SFDVKD. Written as DNA, the CDR3 is TGTACCACCAGTGACGGGACAGGGTTGAACACTGAAGCTTTCCTT. It encodes CTTSDGTGLNTEAFL.

This sequence joins TRBV6-2 or TRBV6-3 and TRBJ2-2, with D perhaps TRBD2 (6 bases). V lost 2 bases, J lost 6 bases, and 13 bases lay in between. The CDR3 runs 15 residues. Germline V gene data show CDR1 as MNHEY and CDR2 as SVGEGT. CDR3 coding DNA: TGTGCCAGCAGTTACGGTAGCGGATTATCCGGGGAGCTGTTTTTT. Its protein product is CASSYGSGLSGELFF.

The chain joins TRBV6-1 to TRBJ2-3; D gene uncertain. The CDR3 has 11 residues. With 7 bases removed from V and 4 bases from J, the gap between germline ends came to 6 bases. Germline assignment: CDR1 MNHNS and CDR2 SASEGT. CDR3 region: CASTVADTQYF. The CDR3 DNA reads as TGTGCCAGCACCGTTGCAGATACGCAGTATTTT.

This clonotype was counted many times. The genes are TRBV28 and TRBJ1-6; tentative D call: TRBD1 (5 bases). Germline assignment: CDR1 MDHEN and CDR2 SYDVKM. The CDR3 has 13 amino acids. V shed 2 bases and J shed 6 bases, with 5 bases lying between them. CDR3 region: CASSLDSNSPLHF. The CDR3 DNA is TGTGCCAGCAGTTTAGACAGTAATTCACCCCTCCACTTT.

This sequence joins TRBV27 and TRBJ1-5, with a possible D match to TRBD1 (5 bases). This CDR3 spans 15 amino acids. Per germline, CDR1 MNHEY and CDR2 SMNVEV (reference sequence). The V gene lost 3 bases and the J gene lost 0 bases, with 9 bases spanning the gap. The CDR3 here is CASSFKQDSNQPQHF. For the CDR3, the DNA is TGTGCCAGCAGTTTTAAACAGGATAGCAATCAGCCCCAGCATTTT.

This clonotype was seen just once. The chain is built from TRBV19 and TRBJ2-7; TRBD1 matches at 9 bases. The CDR3 contains 15 residues. V was clipped by 3 bases and J by 6 bases; unmatched bases: 9. Germline V gene lookup returns CDR1 LNHDA and CDR2 SQIVND (reference sequence). The chain's CDR3 is CASSMSWDRDVEQYF. Written as DNA, the CDR3 is TGTGCCAGTAGTATGTCTTGGGACAGGGACGTCGAGCAGTACTTC.

This chain uses TRBV28 with TRBJ2-7, with 7 bases identical to TRBD1. V lost 5 bases to trimming and J lost 6 bases; unmatched junction nucleotides: 13. Germline V CDR1 and CDR2: MDHEN, SYDVKM. The CDR3 totals 15 residues. CDR3 nucleotide sequence: TGTGCCAGCAGTCCATCCGACAGGGTCCCCGGCGAGCAGTACTTC. Encoded protein: CASSPSDRVPGEQYF.

This clonotype was detected many times. The chain couples TRBV24-1 to TRBJ2-7, with unresolved D. Trimming shortened V by 2 bases and J by 9 bases, and 10 bases separated the two germline ends. Germline CDR1 KGHDR, CDR2 SFDVKD. CDR3 length: 12 residues. The CDR3 spells CATSDSDMGQYF. CDR3 DNA: TGTGCCACCAGTGATTCCGACATGGGGCAGTACTTC.

This clonotype was detected only a few times. The chain links TRBV19 to TRBJ1-2, with a weak D call TRBD1 (5 bases). Germline CDR1 LNHDA, CDR2 SQIVND (reference sequence). V lost 5 bases, J lost 2 bases, and 15 bases lay in between. This CDR3 comprises 15 residues. In DNA form, the CDR3 reads TGTGCCAGTAGTCAACCCCGGGAGGGGAACTATGGCTACACCTTC. Residues: CASSQPREGNYGYTF. Drawing the rest from reference TRBV19 and TRBJ1-2, the complete variable domain is DGGITQSPKYLFRKEGQNVTLSCEQNLNHDAMYWYRQDPGQGLRLIYYSQIVNDFQKGDIAEGYSVSREKKESFPLTVTSAQKNPTAFYLCASSQPREGNYGYTFGSGTRLTVV.

A word on this clonotype: One end of the junction is discordant with germline, which a read error may explain. The V gene is TRBV4-1, the J gene TRBJ1-3; weak D call: TRBD1 (5 bases). The germline CDR1 and CDR2 sequences are MGHRA and YSYEKL. This CDR3 is built from 17 residues. The CDR3 DNA is TGCGCCAGCAGCCAAGGACAGCAAGGGACCTCTGGAAACACCGTATATTTT. This translates into CASSQGQQGTSGNTVYF.

This clonotype has a count of ten or more. The chain joins TRBV28 to TRBJ1-5; possible D gene TRBD1, 6 bases. The CDR3 sequence is 13 residues long. CDR1 and CDR2 from the germline V gene are MDHEN and SYDVKM. V was pared by 6 bases and J by 5 bases, with 11 bases between. Here the CDR3 reads CASSPTGYQPQHF. Here the CDR3 DNA reads TGTGCCAGCAGCCCGACAGGCTATCAGCCCCAGCATTTT.

This clonotype was observed many times. The chain recombines TRBV24-1 with TRBJ2-5; D gene ambiguous. The CDR3 has 15 residues. In germline, CDR1 is KGHDR, CDR2 SFDVKD. Trimming cost V 4 bases and J 2 bases, with 13 bases left between them. The CDR3 protein is CATSDPQDFQETQYF. The CDR3 coding sequence is TGTGCCACCAGTGACCCTCAGGATTTTCAAGAGACCCAGTACTTC.

The J gene is TRBJ2-3, the V gene TRBV7-2; D perhaps matches TRBD2 (7 bases). CDR1 is SGHTA, CDR2 FQGNSA, per germline. This CDR3 has 14 residues. Trimming removed 6 bases at V and 6 bases at J, with 16 bases between. CDR3 nucleotide sequence: TGTGCCAGCAGTTTCGGGGGGACACACGATACGCAGTATTTT. Encoded protein: CASSFGGTHDTQYF.

Ten or more counts support this clonotype. CDR3: CASRQSFSGANVLTF. CDR3 nucleotides: TGTGCCAGCAGGCAGTCCTTCTCTGGGGCCAACGTCCTGACTTTC. The J gene is TRBJ2-6, the V gene TRBV28, with D uncertain. Trimming pared 6 bases from V and 0 bases from J, leaving 9 bases between. This CDR3 spans 15 amino acids. Germline CDR1 is MDHEN and CDR2 is SYDVKM.

This clonotype occurred many times. The chain employs TRBV2 and TRBJ1-1, with D tentatively TRBD1 (5 bases). The CDR3 spans 16 residues. CDR1 is SNHLY and CDR2 is FYNNEI in the germline V gene. Trimming stripped 3 bases from V and 2 bases from J, with 16 bases between. CDR3 nucleotide sequence: TGTGCCAGCAGTGAGGGACCAAAAGTGGTTAACACTGAAGCTTTCTTT. Translating gives CASSEGPKVVNTEAFF. Combining the CDR3 with reference TRBV2 and TRBJ1-1 gives the whole variable domain EPEVTQTPSHQVTQMGQEVILRCVPISNHLYFYWYRQILGQKVEFLVSFYNNEISEKSEIFDDQFSVERPDGSNFTLKIRSTKLEDSAMYFCASSEGPKVVNTEAFFGQGTRLTVV.

The gene calls are TRBV6-5 and TRBJ2-1, with D uncertain. Germline loops: CDR1 MNHEY, CDR2 SVGAGI. The CDR3 runs to 15 residues. V was clipped by 4 bases and J by 2 bases, with 12 bases between them. CDR3 residues: CASSLGYSTYNEQFF. CDR3 nucleotides: TGTGCCAGCAGTTTAGGCTATTCTACCTACAATGAGCAGTTCTTC.

This clonotype was found many times. The chain couples TRBV28 to TRBJ2-2; a possible D gene is TRBD2 (5 bases). Trimming shortened V by 6 bases and J by 6 bases, and 8 bases separated the two germline ends. Germline CDR1 MDHEN, CDR2 SYDVKM. The CDR3 runs 12 residues. CDR3 sequence (DNA): TGTGCCAGCAGGTCGGGATCCGGGGAGCTGTTTTTT. Translation: CASRSGSGELFF.

This chain uses TRBV6-1 with TRBJ2-2; D might be TRBD2 (6 bases). V was clipped by 6 bases and J by 4 bases, with 12 bases between them. Germline CDR1 is MNHNS and CDR2 is SASEGT. This CDR3 comprises 14 residues. This CDR3 reads CASRFGGPTGELFF. CDR3 in DNA: TGTGCCAGCAGATTCGGGGGACCCACCGGGGAGCTGTTTTTT.